The clone carrying this TCR beta chain was counted only a few times. Unique molecular identifiers were built into the TCRbeta library. Each CDR3 protein is one row after TCRdb ran MiXCR on the PCR reads. The data contain roughly 300,000 distinct CDR3 sequences, about 9.4% of them singletons. The CDR3 totals 15 residues. The V and J ends lost 4 bases and 7 bases respectively, with 18 bases between them. Germline V lookup: CDR1 SGHRS, CDR2 YFSETQ. This specimen comes from a study of T-cell reconstitution after alpha-beta-depleted transplantation in children. This receptor was taken from a human donor who donated a stem cell graft to a child with acute lymphoblastic leukemia. This material consisted of PBMCs from the stem cell graft donor, taken from the stem cell graft. The chain uses TRBV5-1 and TRBJ2-1; maybe TRBD2 (6 bases). This chain's CDR3 is CASSQEGTLDNEQFF. The CDR3 DNA follows: TGCGCCAGCAGCCAAGAGGGGACTTTGGATAATGAGCAGTTCTTC.